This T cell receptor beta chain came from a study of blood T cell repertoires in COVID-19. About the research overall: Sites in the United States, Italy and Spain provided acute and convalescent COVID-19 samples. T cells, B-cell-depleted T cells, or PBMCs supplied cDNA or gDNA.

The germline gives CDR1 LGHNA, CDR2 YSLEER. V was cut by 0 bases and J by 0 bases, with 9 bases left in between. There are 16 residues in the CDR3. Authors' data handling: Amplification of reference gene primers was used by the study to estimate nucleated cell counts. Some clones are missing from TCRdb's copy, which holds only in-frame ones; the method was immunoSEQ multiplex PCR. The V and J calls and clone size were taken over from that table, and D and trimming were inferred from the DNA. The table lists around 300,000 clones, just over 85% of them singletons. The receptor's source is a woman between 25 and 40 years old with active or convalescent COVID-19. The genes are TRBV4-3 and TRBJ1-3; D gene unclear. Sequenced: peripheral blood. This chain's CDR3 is CASSQEARSSGNTIYF. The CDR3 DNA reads TGCGCCAGCAGCCAAGAAGCTAGGAGCTCTGGAAACACCATATATTTT.